This T cell receptor (beta chain) was recovered during a study of cytotoxic CD8 clonotypes in ibrutinib-treated CLL. Study-level background: Among the patients, roughly ten presented as relapsed/refractory and about 15 as treatment-naive; 17 to 18 showed unmutated IGHV.

Study-level points and caveats: Researchers report that baseline clonality outpaced age-matched healthy donors and tracked circulating CD8+ T-cell counts.

Trimming removed 1 base from V and 2 bases from J, with 11 bases in between. CDR1 and CDR2 from the germline V gene are LGHNA and YSLEER. CDR3 length: 15 amino acids. Concerning this clone: Its target is not known.

Here immunoSEQ multiplex PCR was the method, and the copy in TCRdb shows in-frame clones only, minus some. The sample lists 300,000 to 350,000 clones, 70% to 80% seen once, with 6.5% to 8.5% in the top ten. The sequencing used PBMCs, collected before ibrutinib treatment. V gene TRBV4-3 combines with J gene TRBJ1-1, with D possibly being TRBD1 (6 bases). This TCR was recovered from a human donor with chronic lymphocytic leukemia. DNA of the CDR3: TGCGCCAGCAGCCAAGGACCCAGGGGTAACACTGAAGCTTTCTTT. This codes for CASSQGPRGNTEAFF.